This is a list of T cell receptor beta chains from one sample in a study of cytomegalovirus exposure and HLA in healthy donors. Some clones are missing from TCRdb's copy, which holds only in-frame ones; the method was immunoSEQ multiplex PCR. The sample has under 200,000 clones, about four fifths seen once. Sequenced sample: PBMCs. Every receptor here comes from a male donor in good health and CMV-seronegative. The CDR3 runs from the conserved cysteine through the conserved F or W. A D gene is named only where the DNA matches it firmly. The listing skips clone size in some rows; elsewhere it reads once, few, many or a size class.

>TRBV9|TRBD1|TRBJ1-6|NA
TGTGCCAGCAGCGAGGACAGGGGGTTGTCACCCCTCCACTTT
CASSEDRGLSPLHF
>TRBV7-9|TRBD2|TRBJ2-3|NA
TGTGCCAGCAGCTTAGGTCGGGGGGAATCGGATACGCAGTATTTT
CASSLGRGESDTQYF
>TRBV7-7|TRBD1|TRBJ2-1|NA
TGTGCCAGCAGCCCCAGGGCAGGGGGCTCCTACAATGAGCAGTTCTTC
CASSPRAGGSYNEQFF
>TRBV7-3|TRBD2|TRBJ2-2|NA
TGTGCCAGCAGCCGGACTAGCGGGGGGGTGACGACCGGGGAGCTGTTTTTT
CASSRTSGGVTTGELFF
>TRBV28|TRBD1|TRBJ2-7|NA
TGTGCCAGCAGTCCCTGGACAGGGGGCGCCGAGCAGTACTTC
CASSPWTGGAEQYF
>TRBV5-4|TRBD1|TRBJ2-6|NA
TGTGCCAGCAGCTTGGGAGGGACAGGCGTTTCTGGGGCCAACGTCCTGACTTTC
CASSLGGTGVSGANVLTF
>TRBV19|NA|TRBJ1-1|few
TGTGCCAGTAGTATCCTCCCAGATAACACTGAAGCTTTCTTT
CASSILPDNTEAFF
>TRBV6-1|TRBD1|TRBJ2-1|NA
TGTGCCAGCAGTATGGGACAGCTAAATGAGCAGTTCTTC
CASSMGQLNEQFF
>TRBV29-1|NA|TRBJ2-7|NA
TGCAGCGGCCGGGTGGGGGGTGGTGGCTACGAGCAGTACTTC
CSGRVGGGGYEQYF
>TRBV29-1|TRBD1|TRBJ2-7|NA
TGCAGCGTTGCATTACAGGGGCGCGAGCAGTACTTC
CSVALQGREQYF
>TRBV11-3|NA|TRBJ2-7|NA
TGTGCCAGCAGCTCAGGCCCTTTGAGCTCCTACGAGCAGTACTTC
CASSSGPLSSYEQYF
>TRBV14|TRBD2|TRBJ2-1|NA
TGTGCCAGCAGCCATGCGGGGGGGTCTTCCTATGAGCAGTTCTTC
CASSHAGGSSYEQFF
>TRBV27|TRBD1|TRBJ2-7|NA
TGTGCCAGCAGCCTGGCGGACAGGGCACCCGAGCAGTACTTC
CASSLADRAPEQYF
>TRBV9|TRBD1|TRBJ1-1|NA
TGTGCCAGCAGCGTAGCCCAAGGACAGGGGCCACACACTGAAGCTTTCTTT
CASSVAQGQGPHTEAFF
>TRBV7-2|NA|TRBJ2-2|NA
TGTGCCAGCAGCACTCAGGGGGAGGTCGGGGAGCTGTTTTTT
CASSTQGEVGELFF
>TRBV4-1|NA|TRBJ2-5|NA
TGCGCCAGCAGCCAAGGTGGGGGGTCCTACCAAGAGACCCAGTACTTC
CASSQGGGSYQETQYF
>TRBV10-1|NA|TRBJ2-5|NA
TGCGCCAGCAGTGAGTCTCGGGGTCACCGGGAGACCCAGTACTTC
CASSESRGHRETQYF